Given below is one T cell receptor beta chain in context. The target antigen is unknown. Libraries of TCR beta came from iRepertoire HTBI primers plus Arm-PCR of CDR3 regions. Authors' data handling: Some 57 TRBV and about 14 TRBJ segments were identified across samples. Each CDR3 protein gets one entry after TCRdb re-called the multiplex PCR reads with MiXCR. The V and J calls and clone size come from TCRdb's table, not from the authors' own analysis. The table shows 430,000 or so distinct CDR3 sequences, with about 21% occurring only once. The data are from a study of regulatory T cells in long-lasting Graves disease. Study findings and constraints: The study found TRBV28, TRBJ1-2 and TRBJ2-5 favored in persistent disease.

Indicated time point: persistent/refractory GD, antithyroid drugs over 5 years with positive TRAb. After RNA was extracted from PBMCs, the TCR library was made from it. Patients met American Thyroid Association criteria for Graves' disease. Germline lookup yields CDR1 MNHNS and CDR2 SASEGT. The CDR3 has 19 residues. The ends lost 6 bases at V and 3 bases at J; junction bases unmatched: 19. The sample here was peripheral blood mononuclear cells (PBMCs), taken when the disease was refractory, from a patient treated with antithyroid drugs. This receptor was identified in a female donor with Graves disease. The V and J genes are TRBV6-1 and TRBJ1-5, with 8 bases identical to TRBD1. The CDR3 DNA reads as TGTGCCAGCAGCCAGACCCGTCCCTCTCGGACAGGGTTCAATCAGCCCCAGCATTTT. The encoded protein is CASSQTRPSRTGFNQPQHF.